This T cell receptor (beta chain) was profiled in a study of post-analysis software for immune sequencing data. Study-wide points: TRBV5-6, TRBV5-1 and TRBV20-1 belonged to a set of about five TRBV segments that were more frequent in patients than controls. Multiple sclerosis was associated with a significant reduction in normalized Chao1 diversity relative to controls.

In this sample, this clonotype turned up many times. The antigen remains undetermined. The TCR beta cDNA libraries carried unique molecular identifiers. TCRdb independently ran MiXCR on the PCR reads; one entry per CDR3 protein. Of some 450,000 distinct CDR3 sequences in the sample, around 40% were seen once. The junction had 9 bases not matched to a gene; V was cut back by 5 bases and J by 7 bases. The V gene's germline CDR1 is MDHEN and CDR2 SYDVKM. This CDR3 has 15 residues. The source is a girl aged 10 to 17 with multiple sclerosis. The sample consisted of blood. This chain joins TRBV28 and TRBJ2-7; TRBD2 matches 12 bases. Here the CDR3 reads CASSHGLAGMWEQYF. For the CDR3, the DNA is TGTGCCAGCAGTCACGGACTAGCGGGAATGTGGGAGCAGTACTTC.